Listed here is a single T cell receptor beta chain. The antigen is unknown. Primers included in the PCR were 60 Vbeta and 13 Jbeta primers. TCRdb's copy holds only in-frame clones and misses some; the assay was immunoSEQ multiplex PCR. The sample shows over 150,000 clones, 84% of them seen only once. Deletions cut 3 bases from V and 7 bases from J, with 11 bases between. This CDR3 region has 13 residues. From germline, CDR1 is SGDLS and CDR2 YYNGEE. The sample originates from a study of cytomegalovirus exposure and HLA in healthy donors. Study results and caveats: Certain indistinguishable V segments, among them TRBV6-2 and TRBV6-3, were excluded.

The sequence came from a girl aged 5-17 years in good health and CMV-seropositive. Material: PBMCs. This rearrangement joins TRBV9 to TRBJ2-1; D is unresolved. The CDR3 loop reads CASSALLGNEQFF. The CDR3 DNA follows: TGTGCCAGCAGCGCCCTCCTAGGTAATGAGCAGTTCTTC.